These 19 T cell receptor beta chains originate from one sample sequenced in a study of T cells during gluten challenge in celiac disease. TCRdb used MiXCR to reprocess the 5' RACE reads, holding one entry per CDR3 protein. The sample has hundreds of distinct CDR3 sequences, around 9.7% seen once. Cells were tetramer-binding CD4+ effector-memory gut-homing T cells. The source was gluten-specific CD4+ T cells sorted from blood using tetramers, collected at baseline or on day 6, 14 or 28 of gluten challenge (not recorded which). These receptors originate from a male donor with celiac disease.

This clonotype is deemed large. Here the CDR3 reads CASSWSAQETQYF. The DNA of the CDR3 is TGTGCCAGCAGTTGGTCAGCCCAAGAGACCCAGTACTTC. The chain combines TRBV12-3 or TRBV12-4 with TRBJ2-5; D ambiguous. The CDR3 is 13 residues long. Trimming left V 4 bases short and J 1 base short, with 7 bases between.

Judged by abundance, this clonotype is medium-sized. The J gene is TRBJ2-7, the V gene TRBV7-2; TRBD2 aligns across 8 bases. Germline lookup yields CDR1 SGHTA and CDR2 FQGNSA. This CDR3 is 15 amino acids long. After removal of 5 bases from V and 5 bases from J, the junction contained 11 bases not matched to a gene. The CDR3 coding sequence is TGTGCCAGCAGCGTAAGAGCGGGAGCGTCCCACGAGCAGTACTTC. This translates into CASSVRAGASHEQYF.

In its sample, this clonotype is large (0.1 to 1%). J is TRBJ2-3 and V is TRBV7-2, with 8 bases aligning to TRBD2. CDR3 length: 15 amino acids. The germline V gene has CDR1 SGHTA and CDR2 FQGNSA. V lost 3 bases and J lost 5; bases outside the gene matches: 7. The CDR3 is CASSLRGLGVDTQYF. For the CDR3, the DNA is TGTGCCAGCAGCTTGAGGGGACTAGGGGTAGATACGCAGTATTTT.

By share, this clonotype counts as medium-sized (0.01 to 0.1%). The V gene is TRBV7-2, the J gene TRBJ2-7; 14 bases agree with TRBD2. This CDR3 has 15 amino acids. Germline CDR1 and CDR2: SGHTA and FQGNSA. The J segment lost 5 bases and the V segment lost 2 bases, leaving 2 bases of the junction unmatched. As DNA, the CDR3 is TGTGCCAGCAGCTTAAGGACTAGCGGGGGGCACGAGCAGTACTTC. Its translation is CASSLRTSGGHEQYF.

This clonotype is medium-sized within its sample. V usage is TRBV29-1 and J usage is TRBJ2-3; 12 bases are shared with TRBD2. Germline V lookup: CDR1 SQVTM, CDR2 ANQGSEA. The CDR3 has 16 amino acids. V was clipped by 5 bases and J by 5 bases; unmatched bases: 11. CDR3 residues: CSVSTLAGGYGDTQYF. DNA for the CDR3: TGCAGCGTTAGTACGCTAGCGGGAGGGTATGGAGATACGCAGTATTTT.

Sample share makes this clonotype medium-sized. The genes are TRBV12-3 or TRBV12-4 and TRBJ1-5, with D tentatively TRBD1 (5 bases). Trimming shortened V by 3 bases and J by 4 bases, and 13 bases separated the two germline ends. The CDR3 has 15 amino acids. The CDR3, as DNA: TGTGCCAGCAGTTTGACAGCAGGCTTTAATCAGCCCCAGCATTTT. Its translation is CASSLTAGFNQPQHF.

As for this clonotype: A much larger clone lies one base from this, so it may be a read error. The rearrangement joins TRBV13 to TRBJ1-4; a weak D match, TRBD1 (5 bases). This CDR3 is 12 amino acids long. The germline V gene encodes CDR1 PRHDT and CDR2 FYEKMQ (reference sequence). V was shortened by 5 bases and J by 8 bases, with 9 bases between the two germline ends. In DNA, the CDR3 is TGTGCCAGCAGCCCCGGGGGGGAAAAACTGTTTTTT. Its translation is CASSPGGEKLFF.

This clonotype was counted many times. The DNA of the CDR3 is TGTGCCAGCAGCTTATACGACAGGGGGTACTCTGGAAACACCATATATTTT. It translates to CASSLYDRGYSGNTIYF. The rearrangement links TRBV7-6 to TRBJ1-3; 9 bases are a match to TRBD1. The CDR3 has 17 residues. The V gene end was trimmed by 2 bases and the J gene end by 0 bases; junction bases not matched to a gene: 5. Germline CDR1 SGHVS, CDR2 FNYEAQ.

This clonotype counts as medium-sized (0.01 to 0.1%). J is TRBJ2-5 and V is TRBV5-1; weak D call: TRBD1 (9 bases). The CDR3 covers 16 residues. Trimming pared 6 bases from V and 5 bases from J, leaving 23 bases between. Germline CDR1 and CDR2: SGHRS and YFSETQ. The CDR3 coding sequence is TGCGCCAGCACCGAAGGTCTTAGCGGGACAGGGGAGACCCAGTACTTC. Protein sequence: CASTEGLSGTGETQYF. Full variable domain (rest looked up from reference TRBV5-1 and TRBJ2-5): KAGVTQTPRYLIKTRGQQVTLSCSPISGHRSVSWYQQTPGQGLQFLFEYFSETQRNKGNFPGRFSGRQFSNSRSEMNVSTLELGDSALYLCASTEGLSGTGETQYFGPGTRLLVL.

This clonotype is judged medium-sized. The V gene is TRBV20-1, the J gene TRBJ1-5; D gene ambiguous. V was shortened by 6 bases and J by 4 bases, with 13 bases between the two germline ends. The CDR3 sequence is 13 residues long. Germline lookup yields CDR1 DFQATT and CDR2 SNEGSKA (reference sequence). The CDR3 nucleotides are TGCAGTGCCCAAATGACATGGAATCAGCCCCAGCATTTT. Amino acid sequence: CSAQMTWNQPQHF.

This clonotype appeared many times. The genes are TRBV4-1 and TRBJ2-1, with D perhaps TRBD2 (5 bases). Trimming cost V 0 bases and J 9 bases, with 12 bases left between them. The CDR3 has 14 amino acids. CDR1 and CDR2 (germline): MGHRA, YSYEKL. In nucleotides, the CDR3 is TGCGCCAGCAGCCAAGATTGGGTCCGGGGTGAGCAGTTCTTC. This encodes CASSQDWVRGEQFF.

This chain joins TRBV7-2 and TRBJ2-3; D gene unclear. This CDR3 is 12 amino acids long. The germline V and J ends were trimmed by 8 bases and 3 bases, with 9 bases remaining between them. CDR1 SGHTA and CDR2 FQGNSA come from the germline V gene. For the CDR3, the DNA is TGTGCCAGCCTTCGGTGGACAGATACGCAGTATTTT. Translating gives CASLRWTDTQYF. Combining the CDR3 with reference TRBV7-2 and TRBJ2-3 gives the whole variable domain GAGVSQSPSNKVTEKGKDVELRCDPISGHTALYWYRQSLGQGLEFLIYFQGNSAPDKSGLPSDRFSAERTGGSVSTLTIQRTQQEDSAVYLCASLRWTDTQYFGPGTRLTVL.

The V call is TRBV4-2, the J call TRBJ2-7, with 12 bases lining up with TRBD2. CDR1 is LGHNA and CDR2 is YNFKEQ in the germline V gene. The CDR3 is made up of 17 amino acids. J was trimmed by 5 bases and V by 0 bases; bases with no gene match: 8. CDR3 region: CASSQDPVTSGSHEQYF. For the CDR3, the DNA is TGTGCCAGCAGCCAAGATCCGGTGACTAGCGGGAGTCACGAGCAGTACTTC.

This clonotype has at least ten counts. V is TRBV7-2 and J is TRBJ2-2; D ambiguous. This CDR3 has 14 amino acids. CDR1 and CDR2 (germline): SGHTA, FQGNSA. Between the trimmed V and J ends, which lost 5 bases and 7 bases, there was a span of 14 bases. The CDR3 nucleotides are TGTGCCAGCAGCCCTTTTTTTTTTGGCGGGGAGCTGTTTTTT. Amino acid sequence: CASSPFFFGGELFF.

This clonotype is termed large. This chain joins TRBV29-1 and TRBJ2-3; 12 nucleotides align to TRBD2. This CDR3 spans 16 amino acids. J gave up 5 bases and V 4 bases, and 10 bases lay outside the gene matches. Germline CDR1 reads SQVTM; CDR2 reads ANQGSEA. The CDR3 loop reads CSVGTLAGGYGDTQYF. The CDR3 bases are TGCAGCGTTGGTACGCTAGCGGGAGGGTATGGAGATACGCAGTATTTT.

As to this clonotype: A single base is all that separates this from a far larger clone, so a read error is likely. CDR3 DNA: TGCAGCGTTGGGGTGGTCAGCACAGATAAGCAGTATTTT. It is translated as CSVGVVSTDKQYF. The chain combines TRBV29-1 with TRBJ2-3; D call uncertain. The CDR3 covers 13 residues. Looked up from germline, CDR1 is SQVTM and CDR2 is ANQGSEA.

Details on this clonotype: The junction shows a germline mismatch at one end, possibly a read error. The chain employs TRBV5-6 and TRBJ2-3; the D gene could be TRBD1 or TRBD2 (5 bases each). Germline CDR1 SGHDT, CDR2 YYEEEE. This CDR3 contains 13 residues. Written as DNA, the CDR3 is TGTGCCAGCGGCTTGGGGGTAACAGATACACAGTATTTT. Translation: CASGLGVTDTQYF.

By sample share, this clonotype is medium-sized. The genes are TRBV5-1 and TRBJ2-3; TRBD1 is a possible D gene (5 bases). Trimming left V 2 bases short and J 2 bases short, with 12 bases between. Germline assignment: CDR1 SGHRS and CDR2 YFSETQ. This CDR3 is 15 amino acids long. This CDR3 reads CASSLRPGNTDTQYF. CDR3 nucleotide sequence: TGCGCCAGCAGCTTACGGCCAGGGAACACAGATACGCAGTATTTT.

On this clonotype itself: This may be a read error: a much more frequent sequence differs by one nucleotide. The chain carries TRBV19 and TRBJ1-4, with D possibly being TRBD1 (5 bases). The CDR3 has 13 amino acids. Germline V gives CDR1 LNHDA, CDR2 SQIVND (reference sequence). As DNA, the CDR3 is TGTGCCAGTAGTAACGTGCGGGGCGAAAAACCGTTTTTT. Translated, it gives CASSNVRGEKPFF.